Described below is a single TCR beta chain sequence and its context. This sample stems from a study of blood T cell repertoires in COVID-19. The length of the CDR3 is 11 residues. Per the germline V gene, CDR1 is LNHDA and CDR2 is SQIVND (reference sequence). The germline V and J ends were trimmed by 9 bases and 9 bases, with 14 bases remaining between them. Profiled with immunoSEQ multiplex PCR; TCRdb holds only in-frame clones, not every one. The data hold about 250,000 clones, with 85% to 90% observed a single time. The TCR was taken from a middle-aged man who had recovered from COVID-19. The chain links TRBV19 to TRBJ1-1; D is ambiguous. Source material: PBMCs or T cells enriched from blood (not recorded which). Written as DNA, the CDR3 is TGTGCCAGCCGCGAAAATGCTCAAGCTTTCTTT. This translates into CASRENAQAFF.